The 29 T cell receptor beta chains below were found in one sample sequenced in a study of PD-1 blockade in classical Hodgkin lymphoma. The method was immunoSEQ multiplex PCR; TCRdb's version includes in-frame clones alone and lacks a portion of them. The sample yields about 98,000 clones, just under 95% seen once. With no exception, relapse followed autologous stem cell transplantation in all patients, and brentuximab vedotin exposure varied. This specimen was peripheral blood mononuclear cells (PBMCs), taken at baseline. Every receptor here comes from a human donor with classical Hodgkin lymphoma.

The chain joins TRBV13 to TRBJ2-7; either TRBD1 or TRBD2 may supply D (5 bases each). V shed 6 bases and J shed 5 bases, with 20 bases lying between them. Germline lookup yields CDR1 PRHDT and CDR2 FYEKMQ (reference sequence). The length of the CDR3 is 15 residues. CDR3 nucleotide sequence: TGTGCCAGCAGGGGTCCGGGACGACCCCTCCACGAGCAGTACTTC. Residues: CASRGPGRPLHEQYF.

The V gene is TRBV7-6, the J gene TRBJ2-7; a possible D gene is TRBD1 (6 bases). V was trimmed by 5 bases and J by 4 bases, leaving 9 bases between them. The CDR3 covers 12 residues. Germline V CDR1 and CDR2: SGHVS, FNYEAQ. The CDR3 reads CASSQQGYEQYF. For the CDR3, the DNA is TGTGCCAGCAGCCAACAGGGTTACGAGCAGTACTTC. Full variable domain (outside the CDR3, taken from reference TRBV7-6 and TRBJ2-7): GAGVSQSPRYKVTKRGQDVALRCDPISGHVSLYWYRQALGQGPEFLTYFNYEAQQDKSGLPNDRFSAERPEGSISTLTIQRTEQRDSAMYRCASSQQGYEQYFGPGTRLTVT.

The rearrangement joins TRBV19 to TRBJ2-1; D possibly corresponds to TRBD1 (7 bases). Per the germline V gene, CDR1 is LNHDA and CDR2 is SQIVND (reference sequence). Trimming removed 1 base from V and 8 bases from J, with 9 bases in between. The length of the CDR3 is 13 residues. The CDR3: CASSIGRGDEQFF. The CDR3 DNA reads TGTGCCAGTAGTATAGGCAGGGGGGATGAGCAGTTCTTC. The whole variable domain, remainder taken from reference TRBV19 and TRBJ2-1, is DGGITQSPKYLFRKEGQNVTLSCEQNLNHDAMYWYRQDPGQGLRLIYYSQIVNDFQKGDIAEGYSVSREKKESFPLTVTSAQKNPTAFYLCASSIGRGDEQFFGPGTRLTVL.

The V and J genes are TRBV28 and TRBJ1-5; TRBD1 might be the D (5 bases). Germline values: CDR1 MDHEN, CDR2 SYDVKM. This CDR3 is 15 amino acids long. V shed 3 bases and J shed 5 bases, with 14 bases lying between them. CDR3 protein: CASSFGLGVDQPQHF. The CDR3 region has the DNA TGTGCCAGCAGTTTCGGTCTGGGGGTGGATCAGCCCCAGCATTTT.

This CDR3 is CASSLGTGSNTGELFF. The CDR3 DNA sequence: TGTGCCAGCAGCTTGGGGACAGGGTCGAACACCGGGGAGCTGTTTTTT. The chain carries TRBV5-6 and TRBJ2-2, with 8 bases aligning to TRBD1. The CDR3 runs to 16 residues. The ends lost 0 bases at V and 0 bases at J; junction bases unmatched: 1. Germline V gene lookup returns CDR1 SGHDT and CDR2 YYEEEE.

The rearrangement links TRBV5-6 to TRBJ1-5; 8 bases agree with TRBD1. This CDR3 is built from 15 residues. Germline CDR1 SGHDT, CDR2 YYEEEE. Trimming cost V 4 bases and J 2 bases; bases outside gene matches: 5. CDR3: CASSIGQGGNQPQHF. The CDR3, as DNA: TGTGCCAGCAGCATTGGACAGGGTGGCAATCAGCCCCAGCATTTT.

The CDR3 reads CAYWTGRGNSPLHF. CDR3 DNA sequence: TGTGCTTATTGGACAGGGAGAGGTAATTCACCCCTCCACTTT. The chain is built from TRBV30 and TRBJ1-6, with 8 bases identical to TRBD1. The germline V gene has CDR1 GTSNPN and CDR2 SVGIG (reference sequence). The CDR3 length is 14 residues.

V is TRBV4-1 and J is TRBJ2-5; 10 nucleotides align to TRBD2. With 6 bases clipped from V and 2 bases from J, the junction kept 6 bases outside the gene matches. This CDR3 is built from 15 residues. Per germline, CDR1 MGHRA and CDR2 YSYEKL. The CDR3 nucleotides are TGCGCCAGCAGAAGACTAGCGGGCACGCAAGAGACCCAGTACTTC. This codes for CASRRLAGTQETQYF.

The rearrangement uses TRBV28 and TRBJ1-1, with 7 bases lining up with TRBD1. Germline V gene data show CDR1 as MDHEN and CDR2 as SYDVKM. CDR3 length equals 14 residues. Germline trimming cut 7 bases from V and 0 bases from J; bases unmatched to any gene: 5. CDR3 in DNA: TGTGCCAGCAAACGACAGGGACTGAACACTGAAGCTTTCTTT. It codes for CASKRQGLNTEAFF. The full variable domain, its missing parts supplied by reference TRBV28 and TRBJ1-1, is DVKVTQSSRYLVKRTGEKVFLECVQDMDHENMFWYRQDPGLGLRLIYFSYDVKMKEKGDIPEGYSVSREKKERFSLILESASTNQTSMYLCASKRQGLNTEAFFGQGTRLTVV.

The chain joins TRBV28 to TRBJ2-7; 8 bases line up with TRBD2. The CDR3 runs to 14 residues. V shed 3 bases and J 5 bases; nucleotides not matched to a gene: 6. Germline-derived CDR1 and CDR2 are MDHEN and SYDVKM. CDR3 bases: TGTGCCAGCAGTTTCGGGGGGGCGCGGAACGAGCAGTACTTC. It yields the protein CASSFGGARNEQYF.

This sequence joins TRBV27 and TRBJ2-4; the D is unclear. CDR1 MNHEY and CDR2 SMNVEV come from the germline V gene (reference sequence). Deletions cut 2 bases from V and 3 bases from J, with 14 bases between. CDR3 length equals 16 residues. The CDR3 loop reads CASSLQAPGGKNIQYF. CDR3 coding DNA: TGTGCCAGCAGTTTACAGGCCCCCGGTGGCAAAAACATTCAGTACTTC.

The V and J genes are TRBV27 and TRBJ2-7, with 7 bases lining up with TRBD2. This CDR3 is 14 amino acids long. The germline V gene encodes CDR1 MNHEY and CDR2 SMNVEV (reference sequence). J was trimmed by 4 bases and V by 8 bases; bases with no gene match: 11. The CDR3: CASAKPGLPYEQYF. The CDR3 nucleotides are TGTGCCAGCGCGAAACCGGGACTACCATACGAGCAGTACTTC.

The rearrangement links TRBV20-1 to TRBJ1-1; D is unresolved. Trimming removed 2 bases from V and 12 bases from J, with 13 bases in between. Germline CDR1 is DFQATT and CDR2 is SNEGSKA (reference sequence). This CDR3 has 11 amino acids. The CDR3 nucleotides are TGCAGTGCTAGAACGCCTGACACATCTTTCTTT. Its translation is CSARTPDTSFF.

V is TRBV5-1 and J is TRBJ1-2; D perhaps matches TRBD1 (5 bases). The CDR3 runs to 17 residues. CDR1 is SGHRS and CDR2 is YFSETQ in the germline V gene. The V end lost 0 bases, the J end lost 3 bases, and 18 bases lay between the germline ends. CDR3 amino acids: CASSLGPLKGKDYGYTF. CDR3 nucleotide sequence: TGCGCCAGCAGCTTGGGGCCCCTAAAGGGGAAGGACTATGGCTACACCTTC.

V usage is TRBV14 and J usage is TRBJ2-7; 8 bases are a match to TRBD2. Trimming removed 3 bases from V and 5 bases from J; junction bases left unmatched: 6. From germline, CDR1 is SGHDN and CDR2 FVKESK. The CDR3 is 14 residues long. The CDR3 spells CASSQSGRVHEQYF. As DNA, the CDR3 is TGTGCCAGCAGCCAGAGCGGGAGAGTCCACGAGCAGTACTTC.

The chain recombines TRBV19 with TRBJ1-2; D unclear. The germline V and J ends were trimmed by 2 bases and 5 bases, with 15 bases remaining between them. Germline V CDR1 and CDR2: LNHDA, SQIVND (reference sequence). The CDR3 covers 15 residues. The DNA of the CDR3 is TGTGCCAGTAGTATATGGGAGCGGCGGGGTTATGGCTACACCTTC. It is translated as CASSIWERRGYGYTF. The full variable domain, completed using reference TRBV19 and TRBJ1-2, is DGGITQSPKYLFRKEGQNVTLSCEQNLNHDAMYWYRQDPGQGLRLIYYSQIVNDFQKGDIAEGYSVSREKKESFPLTVTSAQKNPTAFYLCASSIWERRGYGYTFGSGTRLTVV.

The sample holds one count of this clone. The V and J genes are TRBV28 and TRBJ1-5, with TRBD1 matching 10 bases. The V segment lost 3 bases and the J segment 2 bases; nucleotides outside the gene matches: 10. Germline V gene sequence: CDR1 MDHEN, CDR2 SYDVKM. The CDR3 length is 18 residues. CDR3 sequence: CASSFLDRGQFGNQPQHF. In DNA form, the CDR3 reads TGTGCCAGCAGTTTCCTCGACAGGGGGCAGTTTGGCAATCAGCCCCAGCATTTT.

This chain links TRBV1 with TRBJ2-7; TRBD2 is the table's D call, not checked against the DNA. TRBV1 corresponds to a pseudogene. The CDR3 runs to 15 residues. The CDR3 DNA reads TGCACCAGCAGCTACCCCGGGGGGTCCGAGGGGGAGCAGTACTTC. Protein sequence: CTSSYPGGSEGEQYF.

The chain joins TRBV5-1 to TRBJ2-2, with TRBD2 as a possible D gene (6 bases). This CDR3 comprises 15 residues. Germline V gene data show CDR1 as SGHRS and CDR2 as YFSETQ. The V end lost 5 bases, the J end lost 5 bases, and 16 bases lay between the germline ends. The CDR3, as DNA: TGCGCCAGCAGTTTCCCCCGGGACTCAACCGGGGAGCTGTTTTTT. Its translation is CASSFPRDSTGELFF.

This clone was counted a few times. V usage is TRBV19 and J usage is TRBJ2-7; 7 bases fit TRBD1. The CDR3 has 14 amino acids. Germline CDR1 is LNHDA and CDR2 is SQIVND (reference sequence). V dropped 3 bases and J dropped 4; count of bases not matched to a gene: 6. CDR3 sequence reads: CASSIPGQFYEQYF. CDR3 DNA sequence: TGTGCCAGTAGTATCCCGGGACAGTTTTACGAGCAGTACTTC.

V is TRBV5-1 and J is TRBJ2-7; 9 nucleotides line up with TRBD2. There are 14 residues in the CDR3. J gave up 4 bases and V 7 bases, and 9 bases lay outside the gene matches. Germline V gives CDR1 SGHRS, CDR2 YFSETQ. This CDR3 is CASWEKAGGYEQYF. The CDR3 nucleotides are TGCGCCAGCTGGGAGAAAGCGGGAGGATACGAGCAGTACTTC.

V and J are TRBV15 and TRBJ2-5; 7 bases are a match to TRBD1. The J call is doubtful: the DNA matches TRBJ2-7 better. This CDR3 is built from 17 residues. Germline values: CDR1 LNHNV, CDR2 YYDKDF (reference sequence). The CDR3 coding sequence is TGTGCCACCAGCAGAGATCGGCCGCCGGGACAGCCCTACGAGCAGTACTTC. Encoded protein: CATSRDRPPGQPYEQYF.

This clone has more than one count but fewer than ten. The V call is TRBV25-1, the J call TRBJ1-1, with TRBD1 as a possible D gene (6 bases). The CDR3 covers 15 residues. V was cut by 5 bases and J by 3 bases, with 16 bases left in between. CDR1 is MGHDK and CDR2 is SYGVNS in the germline V gene. CDR3 sequence reads: CASSQGGGSDTEAFF. The CDR3 DNA reads as TGTGCCAGCAGTCAAGGGGGGGGCTCGGACACTGAAGCTTTCTTT.

The rearrangement links TRBV27 to TRBJ1-2, with 10 bases aligning to TRBD1. With 1 base clipped from V and 6 bases from J, the junction kept 5 bases outside the gene matches. CDR3 length: 15 residues. Germline CDR1 is MNHEY and CDR2 is SMNVEV (reference sequence). In nucleotides, the CDR3 is TGTGCCAGCAGTTTATGGGGACAGGGGAAGGATGGCTACACCTTC. It yields the protein CASSLWGQGKDGYTF.

The chain combines TRBV5-1 with TRBJ2-1; 7 positions agree with TRBD1. Germline lookup yields CDR1 SGHRS and CDR2 YFSETQ. The CDR3 sequence is 17 residues long. The junction had 14 bases not matched to a gene; V was cut back by 4 bases and J by 4 bases. The CDR3 sequence is CASSRGRGQPTYNEQFF. The DNA of the CDR3 is TGCGCCAGCAGCAGAGGAAGGGGACAGCCTACGTACAATGAGCAGTTCTTC.

This rearrangement joins TRBV5-3 to TRBJ1-1; weak D call: TRBD1 (5 bases). TRBV5-3 is placed among ORFs of uncertain function. V lost 0 bases and J 5 bases, leaving 14 bases between the germline ends. The CDR3 covers 15 residues. CDR3 nucleotides: TGTGCCAGAAGCTTGGATCTTAAGGGGAGGACTGAAGCTTTCTTT. This codes for CARSLDLKGRTEAFF.

A single count supports this clone. The CDR3, as DNA: TGTGCCAGCAGCTGGGGGGGACTAGCGGGAGGGAACCAAGAGACCCAGTACTTC. Protein sequence: CASSWGGLAGGNQETQYF. V gene TRBV5-4 combines with J gene TRBJ2-5, with 16 bases matching TRBD2. CDR3 size: 18 residues. Germline V lookup: CDR1 SGHNT, CDR2 YYREEE (reference sequence). V was clipped by 3 bases and J by 0 bases; unmatched bases: 5. Together with reference TRBV5-4 and TRBJ2-5, the CDR3 gives the full variable domain: ETGVTQSPTHLIKTRGQQVTLRCSSQSGHNTVSWYQQALGQGPQFIFQYYREEENGRGNFPPRFSGLQFPNYSSELNVNALELDDSALYLCASSWGGLAGGNQETQYFGPGTRLLVL.

The chain joins TRBV7-2 to TRBJ1-1; possibly TRBD1 for D (5 bases). Germline loops: CDR1 SGHTA, CDR2 FQGNSA. Trimming took off 3 bases at V and 11 bases at J, with 10 bases between the two ends. This CDR3 comprises 11 residues. Here the CDR3 reads CASSFLEGAFF. DNA for the CDR3: TGTGCCAGCAGCTTTCTGGAGGGGGCTTTCTTT.

V usage is TRBV2 and J usage is TRBJ2-7; D tentatively fits TRBD1 or TRBD2 (5 bases each). This CDR3 region has 15 residues. Germline V gives CDR1 SNHLY, CDR2 FYNNEI. V lost 3 bases and J 0 bases, leaving 12 bases between the germline ends. The chain's CDR3 is CASSERGASSYEQYF. As DNA, the CDR3 is TGTGCCAGCAGTGAGAGGGGCGCAAGCTCCTACGAGCAGTACTTC. The whole variable domain, filled in from reference TRBV2 and TRBJ2-7, reads EPEVTQTPSHQVTQMGQEVILRCVPISNHLYFYWYRQILGQKVEFLVSFYNNEISEKSEIFDDQFSVERPDGSNFTLKIRSTKLEDSAMYFCASSERGASSYEQYFGPGTRLTVT.